The following is a T cell receptor beta chain sequence with its context. The protocol was immunoSEQ multiplex PCR, while the TCRdb copy is restricted to in-frame clones and leaves out a portion. Of roughly 200,000 clones in the sample, 79% were seen once. This sample is part of a study of blood T cell repertoires in COVID-19. V was clipped by 3 bases and J by 0 bases, with 10 bases between them. Germline lookup yields CDR1 SGDLS and CDR2 YYNGEE. The length of the CDR3 is 14 residues. The sequencing sample was made of peripheral blood. This rearrangement joins TRBV9 to TRBJ2-7; maybe TRBD2 (6 bases). The receptor was derived from a woman aged 40 to 49 with COVID-19, enrolled during active disease. The CDR3 reads CASSGGASSYEQYF. CDR3 sequence (DNA): TGTGCCAGCAGCGGCGGGGCTAGCTCCTACGAGCAGTACTTC.